This T cell receptor (beta chain) originates from a study of cytomegalovirus exposure and HLA in healthy donors. This clone was counted between two and nine times. The V end lost 1 base, the J end lost 0 bases, and 8 bases lay between the germline ends. The CDR3 contains 16 residues. CDR1 is SGHNT and CDR2 is YYREEE in the germline V gene (reference sequence). PCR amplification relied on 60 Vbeta primers (plus 13 Jbeta primers). Assay: immunoSEQ multiplex PCR; the TCRdb copy retains only in-frame clones and omits some. The table records approximately 150,000 clones, around 66% of them present only once.

This TCR was recovered from a woman aged 30 to 39 in good health and CMV-seropositive. Sequenced input: PBMCs. The rearrangement links TRBV5-4 to TRBJ2-6; D is uncertain. CDR3 sequence (DNA): TGTGCCAGCAGCTTGAACGGAGTCTCTGGGGCCAACGTCCTGACTTTC. Translating gives CASSLNGVSGANVLTF.